Sequencing of this T cell receptor beta chain was carried out in a study of T-cell memory formation after mild COVID-19. From 5'RACE with constant-segment primers came TCR alpha and TCR beta cDNA libraries that carried sample barcodes and UMIs. One entry per CDR3 protein results from TCRdb running MiXCR on the 5' RACE reads. The sample lists about 140,000 distinct CDR3 sequences; around 15% were seen once. Details on this clonotype: Its antigen remains unknown.

Broader study findings: Cross-reactive memory apparently joined, as some responding clones appeared in pre-infection memory. Balance between CD4 and CD8 was seen in clones contracting day 15 to 85, and a CD4+ lean was seen in later expanders. Contracting CD8+ clones were enriched in EMRA, CD4+ mainly in CM and EM.

The CDR3 sequence is 14 residues long. Trimming stripped 7 bases from V and 2 bases from J, with 12 bases between. The germline gives CDR1 LNHDA, CDR2 SQIVND (reference sequence). The chain is built from TRBV19 and TRBJ2-1; the D is unclear. Sequencing was done on a sample of PBMCs or a T cell subset sorted from them (not recorded which). The sequence came from an adult woman who had mild COVID-19 (a few samples of this study predate the infection). Cell type and time point are not known. The CDR3: CASTAGWPYNEQFF. CDR3 nucleotides: TGTGCCAGTACGGCAGGCTGGCCCTACAATGAGCAGTTCTTC.